This TCR beta chain was recovered during a study of blood T cells in healthy people across ages. Through a sample-barcoded 5' primer and a J-beta primer mix, a second PCR was run for roughly 6 to 11 cycles. Any given sample supplied a minimum of 3 million CDR3-containing paired-end reads. Each CDR3 protein gets one entry after TCRdb re-called the 5' RACE reads with MiXCR. The table shows roughly 680,000 distinct CDR3 sequences, with 20% to 25% occurring only once. The V end was cut by 7 bases, the J end by 5 bases, with 11 bases between. Germline CDR1 is SQVTM and CDR2 is ANQGSEA. There are 12 residues in the CDR3. This clonotype was observed a few times. Antigen specificity is unknown. Study-wide points: It was held that the diversity estimates obtained from one million T cells were underestimates.

Source material: blood. The chain joins TRBV29-1 to TRBJ2-2; D possibly corresponds to TRBD1 (6 bases). The sequence came from a man in his 70s in good health. CDR3 DNA sequence: TGCAGCGCCGAAAGGGGGACCGGGGAGCTGTTTTTT. Its translation is CSAERGTGELFF.